Reported below is one T cell receptor (beta chain). The antigen is undetermined. This record belongs to a study of cytomegalovirus exposure and HLA in healthy donors. Study-level points and caveats: Available immune exposure information covered CMV serostatus only. Later work found most CMV-associated TCR beta chains apparently HLA-restricted. Presence/absence comparisons presumed near-even sequencing depth among donors.

PCR employed 60 Vbeta and 13 Jbeta primers. The data were produced by immunoSEQ multiplex PCR, yet TCRdb's version contains in-frame clones alone and is incomplete. The profile shows 310,000 or so clones, roughly 89% of them singletons. Sequenced input: PBMCs. The receptor was isolated from a woman between 18 and 29 years old in good health and CMV-seronegative.

CDR3 residues: CASSLDTEGYYEQYF. The CDR3 region has the DNA TGCGCCAGCAGCCTCGACACCGAGGGTTACTACGAGCAGTACTTC. The chain employs TRBV4-1 and TRBJ2-7; D might be TRBD2 (5 bases). The germline V gene encodes CDR1 MGHRA and CDR2 YSYEKL. This CDR3 comprises 15 residues. Trimming stripped 4 bases from V and 3 bases from J, with 16 bases between.